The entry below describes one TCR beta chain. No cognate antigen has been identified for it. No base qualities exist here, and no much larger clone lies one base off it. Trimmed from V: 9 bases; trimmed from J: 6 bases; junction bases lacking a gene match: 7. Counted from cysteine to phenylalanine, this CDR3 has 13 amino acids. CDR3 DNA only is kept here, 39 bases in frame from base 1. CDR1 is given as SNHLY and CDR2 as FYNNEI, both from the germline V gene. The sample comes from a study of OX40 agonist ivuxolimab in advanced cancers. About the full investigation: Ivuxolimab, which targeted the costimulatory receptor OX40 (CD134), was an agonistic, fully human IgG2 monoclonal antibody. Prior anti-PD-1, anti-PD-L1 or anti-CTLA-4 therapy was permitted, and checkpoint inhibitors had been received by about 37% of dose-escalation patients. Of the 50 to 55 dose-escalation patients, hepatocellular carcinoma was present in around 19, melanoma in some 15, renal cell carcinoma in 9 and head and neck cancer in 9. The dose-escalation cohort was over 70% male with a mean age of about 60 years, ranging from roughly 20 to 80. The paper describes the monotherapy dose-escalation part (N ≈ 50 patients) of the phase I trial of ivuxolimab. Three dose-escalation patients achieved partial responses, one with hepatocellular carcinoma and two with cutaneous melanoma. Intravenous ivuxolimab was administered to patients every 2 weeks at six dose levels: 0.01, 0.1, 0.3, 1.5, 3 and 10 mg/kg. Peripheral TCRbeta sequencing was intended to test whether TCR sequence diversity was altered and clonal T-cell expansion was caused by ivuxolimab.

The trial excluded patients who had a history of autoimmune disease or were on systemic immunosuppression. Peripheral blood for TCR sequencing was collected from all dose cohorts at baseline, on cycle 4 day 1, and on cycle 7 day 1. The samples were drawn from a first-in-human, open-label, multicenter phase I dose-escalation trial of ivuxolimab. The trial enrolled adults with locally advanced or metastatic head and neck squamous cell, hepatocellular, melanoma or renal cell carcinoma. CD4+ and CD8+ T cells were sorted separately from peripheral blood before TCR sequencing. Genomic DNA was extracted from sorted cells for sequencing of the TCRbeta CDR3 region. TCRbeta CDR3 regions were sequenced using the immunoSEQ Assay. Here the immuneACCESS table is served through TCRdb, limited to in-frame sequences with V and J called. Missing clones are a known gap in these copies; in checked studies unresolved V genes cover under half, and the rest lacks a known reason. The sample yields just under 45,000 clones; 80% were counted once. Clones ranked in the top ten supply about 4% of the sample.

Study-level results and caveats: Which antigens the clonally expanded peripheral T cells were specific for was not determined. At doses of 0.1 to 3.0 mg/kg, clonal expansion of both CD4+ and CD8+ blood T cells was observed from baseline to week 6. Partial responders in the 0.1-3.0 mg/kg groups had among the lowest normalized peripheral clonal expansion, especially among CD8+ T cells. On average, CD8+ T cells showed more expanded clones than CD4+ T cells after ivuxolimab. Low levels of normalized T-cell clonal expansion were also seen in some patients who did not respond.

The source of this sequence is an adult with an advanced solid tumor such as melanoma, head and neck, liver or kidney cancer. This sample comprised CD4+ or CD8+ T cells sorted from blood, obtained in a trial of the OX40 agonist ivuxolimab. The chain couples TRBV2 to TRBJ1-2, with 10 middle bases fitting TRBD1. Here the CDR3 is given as CASCRDRGHGYTF. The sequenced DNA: TGTGCCAGTTGCCGGGACAGGGGTCATGGCTACACCTTC.